This T cell receptor beta chain is from a study of blood T cell repertoires in COVID-19. Methods used by the authors: Amplification with reference gene primers provided the estimates of nucleated cell counts. The table came from immunoSEQ multiplex PCR; TCRdb's copy has only in-frame clones and leaves some out. The DNA was the basis for D and trimming; V, J and clone size are from that table. The sample lists about half a million clones; 75% to 90% were seen once. Cohorts were assigned according to the clinical history that participants reported. Before being deemed recovered, Cohort 3 donors had two negative PCRs, clearance, or symptom resolution. Trimming left V 5 bases short and J 12 bases short, with 17 bases between. This CDR3 has 13 amino acids.

The chain employs TRBV12-3 or TRBV12-4 and TRBJ1-3; the D gene is possibly TRBD1 (6 bases). Material: PBMCs or T cells enriched from blood (not recorded which). The origin of this receptor is a woman aged 55-70 years who had recovered from COVID-19. CDR3 in amino acids: CASSRRQALNIYF. The CDR3 DNA reads TGTGCCAGCAGTCGCAGACAGGCACTAAACATATATTTT.